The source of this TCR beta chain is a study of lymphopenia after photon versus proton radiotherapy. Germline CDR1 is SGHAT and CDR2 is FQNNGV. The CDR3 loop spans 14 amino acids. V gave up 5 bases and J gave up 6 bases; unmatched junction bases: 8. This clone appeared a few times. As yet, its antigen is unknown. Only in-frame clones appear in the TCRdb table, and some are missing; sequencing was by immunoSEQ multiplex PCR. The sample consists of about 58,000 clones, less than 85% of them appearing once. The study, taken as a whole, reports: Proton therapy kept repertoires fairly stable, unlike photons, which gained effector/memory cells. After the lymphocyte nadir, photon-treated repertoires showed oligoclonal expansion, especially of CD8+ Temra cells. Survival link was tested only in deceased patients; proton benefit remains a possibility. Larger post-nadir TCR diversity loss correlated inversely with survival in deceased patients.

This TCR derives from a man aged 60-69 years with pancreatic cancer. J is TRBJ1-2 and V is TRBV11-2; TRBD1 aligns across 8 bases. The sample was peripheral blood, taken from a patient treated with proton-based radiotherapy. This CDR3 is CASSVFRTGNGYTF. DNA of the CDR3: TGTGCCAGCAGCGTATTTCGGACAGGGAATGGCTACACCTTC.